This T cell receptor beta chain was obtained from a study of blood T cell repertoires in COVID-19. In the study overall: Samples of COVID-19 (acute and convalescent) were obtained from the United States, Italy and Spain. The analysed material was cDNA or gDNA that came from T cells, B-cell-depleted T cells, or PBMCs.

Seattle participants joined during active infection and were tracked over time. In the study's own analysis: Counts of nucleated cells, estimated from reference gene primer amplification, were obtained. Sequenced by immunoSEQ multiplex PCR; TCRdb stores in-frame clones only, minus some. V, J and clone size were drawn from that table, and D and trimming were deduced from the DNA. Of around 300,000 clones listed, about 86% were seen once; the top ten hold around 13%. The germline V gene has CDR1 SGHTA and CDR2 FQGNSA. This CDR3 is 12 amino acids long. V was cut by 6 bases and J by 7 bases, with 7 bases left in between.

The TCR comes from a woman in her seventies with COVID-19, enrolled during active disease. Sequences were obtained from peripheral blood. This chain uses TRBV7-2 with TRBJ1-6, with D unresolved. The chain's CDR3 is CASSKRNSPLHF. For the CDR3, the DNA is TGTGCCAGCAGTAAGCGGAATTCACCCCTCCACTTT.